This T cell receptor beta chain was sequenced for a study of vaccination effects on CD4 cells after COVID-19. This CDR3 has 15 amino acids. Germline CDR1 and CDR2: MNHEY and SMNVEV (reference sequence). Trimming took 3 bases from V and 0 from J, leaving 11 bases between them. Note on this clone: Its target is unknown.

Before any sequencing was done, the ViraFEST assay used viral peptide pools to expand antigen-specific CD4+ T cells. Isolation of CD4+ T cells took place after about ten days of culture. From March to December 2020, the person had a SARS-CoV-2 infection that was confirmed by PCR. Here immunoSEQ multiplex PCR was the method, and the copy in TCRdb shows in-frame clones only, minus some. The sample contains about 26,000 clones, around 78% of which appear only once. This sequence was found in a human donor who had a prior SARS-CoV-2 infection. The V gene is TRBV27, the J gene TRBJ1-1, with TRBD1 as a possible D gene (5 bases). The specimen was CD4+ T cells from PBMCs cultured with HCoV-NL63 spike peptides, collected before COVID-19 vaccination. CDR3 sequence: CASSLGPTLNTEAFF. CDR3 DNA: TGTGCCAGCAGTTTGGGACCGACCCTGAACACTGAAGCTTTCTTT.